The source of this TCR beta chain is a study of blood T cell repertoires in COVID-19. Study-wide context: PBMCs, B-cell-depleted T cells, or T cells were the source of the cDNA or gDNA that made up the material.

Seattle participants joined during active infection and were tracked over time. CDR1 and CDR2 (germline): GTSNPN, SVGIG (reference sequence). The length of the CDR3 is 14 residues. V shed 0 bases, J shed 7 bases, and the junction held 6 bases outside the gene matches. Sequenced by immunoSEQ multiplex PCR; TCRdb stores in-frame clones only, minus some. Of about 160,000 clones listed, about 90% were seen once; the top ten hold 4.8%. This clonotype was sampled from a man aged 25 to 40 with COVID-19, enrolled during active disease. The chain uses TRBV30 and TRBJ1-5; TRBD1 aligns across 7 bases. Sequencing was done on a sample of peripheral blood. As DNA, the CDR3 is TGTGCCTGGAGTGTACTGACAGGGAAACAGCCCCAGCATTTT. Its translation is CAWSVLTGKQPQHF.